These 26 T cell receptor beta chains share one sample of origin, sequenced in a study of neurological immune-mediated disorders. TCRdb independently ran MiXCR on the 5' RACE reads; one entry per CDR3 protein. This sample has some 33,000 distinct CDR3 sequences; about 1.6% occur once, and the top ten carry around 9%. Sequenced sample: PBMCs. These TCRs come from a woman in her 30s with multiple sclerosis.

This clonotype has a count of ten or more. V is TRBV10-3 and J is TRBJ2-3; D is perhaps TRBD1 (5 bases). The V gene's germline CDR1 is ENHRY and CDR2 SYGVKD. Trimming pared 9 bases from V and 0 bases from J, leaving 10 bases between. The CDR3 length is 13 residues. In DNA, the CDR3 is TGTGCCATGGGGCCCCCTAGCACAGATACGCAGTATTTT. Its translation: CAMGPPSTDTQYF.

This clonotype was observed many times. This rearrangement joins TRBV11-3 to TRBJ2-2; 7 nucleotides align to TRBD1. The CDR3 is 14 amino acids. Germline-derived CDR1 and CDR2 are SGHNT and YENEEA. Trimming removed 6 bases from V and 6 bases from J; junction bases left unmatched: 7. The CDR3 region is CASRLQGIAGELFF. The CDR3 DNA is TGTGCCAGCAGGCTACAGGGGATAGCCGGGGAGCTGTTTTTT.

At least ten counts were recorded for this clonotype. J is TRBJ2-7 and V is TRBV7-2; D remains unclear. The CDR3 is 11 amino acids. V lost 3 bases to trimming and J lost 6 bases, with 6 bases between them. CDR1 and CDR2 from the germline V gene are SGHTA and FQGNSA. The DNA for the CDR3 is TGTGCCAGCAGCTTGAACGGCGAGCAGTACTTC. The encoded protein is CASSLNGEQYF.

This clonotype was seen at least ten times. V is TRBV10-3 and J is TRBJ1-3; no clear D. This CDR3 contains 12 residues. V was pared by 6 bases and J by 4 bases, with 7 bases between. Germline V lookup: CDR1 ENHRY, CDR2 SYGVKD. CDR3 sequence reads: CAISPGGNTIYF. The CDR3 DNA sequence: TGTGCCATCAGCCCGGGGGGAAACACCATATATTTT.

This clonotype has only a few counts. This chain links TRBV7-2 with TRBJ1-4, with 7 bases lining up with TRBD1. This CDR3 has 17 residues. Germline V gene sequence: CDR1 SGHTA, CDR2 FQGNSA. Trimming removed 5 bases from V and 8 bases from J; junction bases left unmatched: 17. The CDR3 coding sequence is TGTGCCAGCAGCCGACGCGCCCCAGGGGGAGGTGGGGAAAAACTGTTTTTT. It encodes CASSRRAPGGGGEKLFF.

This clonotype has a count of ten or more. The chain has TRBV20-1 and TRBJ1-1; D not resolved. CDR1 is DFQATT and CDR2 is SNEGSKA in the germline V gene (reference sequence). The CDR3 has 11 amino acids. The CDR3 here is CTVPGNTEAFF. CDR3 DNA sequence: TGCACAGTCCCCGGGAACACTGAAGCTTTCTTT.

V usage is TRBV12-3 or TRBV12-4 and J usage is TRBJ2-7; D is perhaps TRBD1 (7 bases). The CDR3 extends over 13 amino acids. Trimming left V 6 bases short and J 6 bases short, with 15 bases between. This CDR3 is CASRMTGTFEQYF. CDR3 coding DNA: TGTGCCAGCAGAATGACAGGGACTTTCGAGCAGTACTTC.

This clonotype was counted at least ten times. V is TRBV5-1 and J is TRBJ1-2; D unresolved. The V end lost 0 bases, the J end lost 2 bases, and 5 bases lay between the germline ends. The CDR3 runs to 13 residues. Germline V gives CDR1 SGHRS, CDR2 YFSETQ. The CDR3 region has the DNA TGCGCCAGCAGCTTGGATGCCAACTATGGCTACACCTTC. Its translation: CASSLDANYGYTF.

This clonotype was seen repeatedly, ten times or more. The V and J genes are TRBV12-3 or TRBV12-4 and TRBJ1-5; perhaps TRBD1 as D (5 bases). There are 15 residues in the CDR3. Deletions cut 5 bases from V and 3 bases from J, with 14 bases between. CDR3 bases: TGTGCCAGCAGTGGCGGGGGTCGGGTCAATCAGCCCCAGCATTTT. Protein: CASSGGGRVNQPQHF.

This clonotype was recorded many times. CDR3 DNA sequence: TGCGCCAGCAGCAAGGACTCCTACAATGAGCAGTTCTTC. As protein: CASSKDSYNEQFF. The chain couples TRBV5-1 to TRBJ2-1, with no clear D. Trimming pared 4 bases from V and 0 bases from J, leaving 5 bases between. CDR3 size: 13 residues. Germline assignment: CDR1 SGHRS and CDR2 YFSETQ.

This clonotype was seen many times. This sequence joins TRBV14 and TRBJ2-1; a weak D match, TRBD2 (5 bases). The length of the CDR3 is 15 residues. The germline CDR1 and CDR2 sequences are SGHDN and FVKESK. Between the trimmed V and J ends, which lost 1 base and 2 bases, there was a span of 9 bases. Written as DNA, the CDR3 is TGTGCCAGCAGCCAAGGGAGGTGGCCCTACAATGAGCAGTTCTTC. As protein: CASSQGRWPYNEQFF.

This clonotype was seen ten or more times. The chain joins TRBV18 to TRBJ2-5, with TRBD2 as a possible D gene (6 bases). The CDR3 extends over 13 amino acids. V was trimmed by 5 bases and J by 9 bases, leaving 16 bases between them. Germline CDR1 reads KGHSH; CDR2 reads LQKENI. DNA of the CDR3: TGTGCCAGCTCATCTCCCGGGGGTTTGGCCCAGTACTTC. This encodes CASSSPGGLAQYF.

This clonotype was seen many times. This sequence joins TRBV7-6 and TRBJ2-1; D is undetermined. CDR1 is SGHVS, CDR2 FNYEAQ, per germline. V was cut by 1 base and J by 5 bases, with 6 bases left in between. CDR3 size: 13 residues. This CDR3 reads CASSLGSDNEQFF. Written as DNA, the CDR3 is TGTGCCAGCAGCTTAGGCTCAGACAATGAGCAGTTCTTC.

This clonotype rates as medium-sized. The chain carries TRBV5-1 and TRBJ2-5; 12 bases map to TRBD2. Germline V gene lookup returns CDR1 SGHRS and CDR2 YFSETQ. CDR3 size: 16 residues. V lost 4 bases and J lost 5; bases outside the gene matches: 9. CDR3: CASSLGLAGPRETQYF. The CDR3 DNA sequence: TGCGCCAGCAGCCTCGGACTAGCGGGGCCCCGGGAGACCCAGTACTTC.

This clonotype was seen many times. V gene TRBV24-1 combines with J gene TRBJ2-7; 8 nucleotides match TRBD1. Germline trimming cut 4 bases from V and 6 bases from J; bases unmatched to any gene: 4. Per the germline V gene, CDR1 is KGHDR and CDR2 is SFDVKD. CDR3 size: 13 residues. CDR3 sequence reads: CATSETTGGEQYF. In DNA form, the CDR3 reads TGTGCCACCAGTGAAACCACAGGGGGCGAGCAGTACTTC.

There are many counts of this clonotype. The rearrangement uses TRBV7-6 and TRBJ2-3, with 7 positions matching TRBD2. CDR1 and CDR2 from the germline V gene are SGHVS and FNYEAQ. Unmatched junction bases numbered 11, after V lost 5 bases and J lost 0 bases. The length of the CDR3 is 17 residues. The CDR3 region is CASSRQVAGYSTDTQYF. CDR3 coding DNA: TGTGCCAGCAGCCGCCAAGTAGCGGGTTATAGCACAGATACGCAGTATTTT.

This clonotype showed up many times. V gene TRBV14 combines with J gene TRBJ2-1, with D possibly being TRBD1 (5 bases). Germline V gives CDR1 SGHDN, CDR2 FVKESK. The CDR3 sequence is 15 residues long. V gave up 3 bases and J gave up 5 bases, with 14 bases separating them. CDR3 nucleotides: TGTGCCAGCAGCCAGCTGGGGCAGTTCGACAATGAGCAGTTCTTC. Residues: CASSQLGQFDNEQFF.

There are many counts of this clonotype. The genes are TRBV7-3 and TRBJ2-2; D is perhaps TRBD1 or TRBD2 (7 bases each). Germline CDR1 reads SGHTA; CDR2 reads FQGTGA. V gave up 5 bases and J gave up 4 bases, with 17 bases separating them. The CDR3 has 16 residues. The CDR3 nucleotides are TGTGCCAGCAGCCTCAACCAGGGGGGGTCCACCGGGGAGCTGTTTTTT. This sequence encodes CASSLNQGGSTGELFF.

This clonotype was recorded at least ten times. The chain uses TRBV27 and TRBJ2-3, with D perhaps TRBD1 or TRBD2 (7 bases each). CDR3 length: 15 residues. Trimming took 5 bases from V and 3 from J, leaving 15 bases between them. The germline gives CDR1 MNHEY, CDR2 SMNVEV (reference sequence). In nucleotides, the CDR3 is TGTGCCAGCAGTGCCGCTCAGGGGGGGACAGATACGCAGTATTTT. Its protein product is CASSAAQGGTDTQYF.

This clonotype was picked up many times. The rearrangement joins TRBV24-1 to TRBJ1-2; D is ambiguous. The CDR3 is 12 amino acids. The germline gives CDR1 KGHDR, CDR2 SFDVKD. V dropped 6 bases and J dropped 8 bases, with 12 bases sitting between them. Written as DNA, the CDR3 is TGTGCCACCAGTCCAGGACCCCGGGGCTACACCTTC. Amino acids: CATSPGPRGYTF.

There are a few counts of this clonotype. The genes are TRBV5-1 and TRBJ2-3; D possibly matches TRBD1 or TRBD2 (5 bases each). Germline V gene sequence: CDR1 SGHRS, CDR2 YFSETQ. This CDR3 comprises 14 residues. Trimming left V 3 bases short and J 1 base short, with 9 bases between. The CDR3 nucleotides are TGCGCCAGCAGCTGGGACCAGGGCACAGATACGCAGTATTTT. Its protein product is CASSWDQGTDTQYF.

This clonotype came up many times. As DNA, the CDR3 is TGCAGTGCGAAATTCCGGGGGTCGGCCAAAAACATTCAGTACTTC. Its translation is CSAKFRGSAKNIQYF. This chain joins TRBV20-1 and TRBJ2-4; the D gene is possibly TRBD2 (6 bases). Germline lookup yields CDR1 DFQATT and CDR2 SNEGSKA (reference sequence). V gave up 6 bases and J gave up 1 base, with 16 bases separating them. The CDR3 consists of 15 residues.

At least ten counts were recorded for this clonotype. The rearrangement joins TRBV20-1 to TRBJ2-2, with D unclear. The CDR3 is 14 residues long. Trimming took 5 bases from V and 4 from J, leaving 14 bases between them. The germline CDR1 and CDR2 sequences are DFQATT and SNEGSKA (reference sequence). CDR3 coding DNA: TGCAGTGCTCAGAGAAGGTCGGGCACCGGGGAGCTGTTTTTT. Residues: CSAQRRSGTGELFF.

This clonotype has ten or more counts. The rearrangement joins TRBV6-6 to TRBJ1-3; D is unresolved. The CDR3 has 15 amino acids. Germline CDR1 and CDR2: MNHNY and SVGAGI (reference sequence). Trimming stripped 2 bases from V and 4 bases from J, with 12 bases between. The CDR3 region is CASSYSMGIGNTIYF. Here the CDR3 DNA reads TGTGCCAGCAGTTACAGTATGGGCATCGGAAACACCATATATTTT.

Many counts were recorded for this clonotype. V and J are TRBV20-1 and TRBJ2-3, with a weak D call TRBD1 (6 bases). The germline V gene encodes CDR1 DFQATT and CDR2 SNEGSKA (reference sequence). The CDR3 extends over 10 amino acids. Deletions cut 5 bases from V and 11 bases from J, with 11 bases between. The CDR3 is CSAPQGRQYF. The CDR3 DNA reads as TGCAGTGCTCCGCAGGGGAGGCAGTATTTT.

This clonotype was detected many times. This chain connects TRBV12-3 or TRBV12-4 to TRBJ1-2; 7 nucleotides line up with TRBD1. V lost 7 bases and J lost 4; bases outside the gene matches: 6. CDR3 length equals 13 residues. The CDR3 sequence: CASTRQGSYGYTF. The CDR3, as DNA: TGTGCCAGCACTAGACAGGGTTCCTATGGCTACACCTTC.